The next 2 T cell receptor beta chains were all read from a single sample in a study of control samples from healthy donors and cancer patients. Profiled with immunoSEQ multiplex PCR; TCRdb holds only in-frame clones, not every one. The repertoire consists of tens of thousands of clones, with more than 85% occurring once and the leading ten covering 1.6%. The sequenced material came from PBMCs. All receptors derive from a woman between 35 and 50 years old with lung cancer.

This clone was seen more than once but under ten times. The chain recombines TRBV2 with TRBJ2-5, with TRBD1 matching 7 bases. CDR1 is SNHLY, CDR2 FYNNEI, per germline. V shed 6 bases and J 7 bases; nucleotides not matched to a gene: 11. The CDR3 covers 14 residues. In nucleotides, the CDR3 is TGTGCCAGCAGCGAGGGACAGCGGCTAGGGACCCAGTACTTC. Residues: CASSEGQRLGTQYF.

The chain carries TRBV13 and TRBJ1-1; the match to TRBD1 covers 8 bases. This CDR3 spans 16 amino acids. J was trimmed by 4 bases and V by 7 bases; bases with no gene match: 14. The germline gives CDR1 PRHDT, CDR2 FYEKMQ (reference sequence). DNA for the CDR3: TGTGCCAGCAACGGTAGGGCCAGGGGGCTGATCACTGAAGCTTTCTTT. This sequence encodes CASNGRARGLITEAFF.